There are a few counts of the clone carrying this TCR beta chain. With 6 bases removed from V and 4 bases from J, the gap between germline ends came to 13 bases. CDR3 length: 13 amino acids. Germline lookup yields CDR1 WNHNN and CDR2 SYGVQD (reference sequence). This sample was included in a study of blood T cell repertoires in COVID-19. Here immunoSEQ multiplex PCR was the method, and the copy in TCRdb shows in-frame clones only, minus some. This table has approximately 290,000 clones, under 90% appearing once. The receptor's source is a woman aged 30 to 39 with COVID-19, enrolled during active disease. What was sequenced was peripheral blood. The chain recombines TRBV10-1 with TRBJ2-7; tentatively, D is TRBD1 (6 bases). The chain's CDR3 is CASSNRVSYEQYF. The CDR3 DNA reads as TGCGCCAGCAGCAACAGGGTCTCGTACGAGCAGTACTTC.